These 8 T cell receptor beta chains originate from one sample sequenced in a study of blood T cell repertoires in COVID-19. Method: immunoSEQ multiplex PCR; TCRdb's copy keeps in-frame clones and lacks some. The data hold about 33,000 clones, with 75% to 85% observed a single time. The sequenced sample was peripheral blood. The origin of the receptors is a man between 60 and 70 years old with active COVID-19.

About this clone itself: At one end, the junction sequence differs from germline, possibly due to a read error. The J gene is TRBJ2-3, the V gene TRBV27, with D possibly TRBD2 on 5 matching bases. The CDR3 runs 16 residues. The V gene's germline CDR1 is MNHEY and CDR2 SMNVEV (reference sequence). In nucleotides, the CDR3 is TGTGCCAGCAGTCTATCCGCGGGCTGGAGCACAGATACGCAGTATTTT. This codes for CASSLSAGWSTDTQYF.

This chain joins TRBV2 and TRBJ1-2, with D uncertain. CDR1 and CDR2 from the germline V gene are SNHLY and FYNNEI. This CDR3 is built from 14 residues. Trimming left V 6 bases short and J 4 bases short, with 15 bases between. As DNA, the CDR3 is TGTGCCAGCAGGGGTGGAGACGAACTCTATGGCTACACCTTC. Translation: CASRGGDELYGYTF.

This clone is a singleton in its sample. CDR3 sequence: CASRSKAGSTDTQYF. CDR3 DNA: TGTGCCAGCAGGTCCAAAGCGGGGAGCACAGATACGCAGTATTTT. The chain recombines TRBV6-6 with TRBJ2-3; 7 bases map to TRBD2. Germline CDR1 reads MNHNY; CDR2 reads SVGAGI (reference sequence). The junction had 6 bases not matched to a gene; V was cut back by 6 bases and J by 0 bases. This CDR3 is 15 amino acids long.

V gene TRBV4-1 combines with J gene TRBJ2-5; 11 nucleotides agree with TRBD2. The ends lost 1 base at V and 5 bases at J; junction bases unmatched: 3. This CDR3 is 15 amino acids long. Germline V gives CDR1 MGHRA, CDR2 YSYEKL. The CDR3 protein is CASSQVAGGDETQYF. CDR3 nucleotide sequence: TGCGCCAGCAGCCAAGTAGCGGGAGGGGACGAGACCCAGTACTTC.

The rearrangement uses TRBV9 and TRBJ2-2; 7 positions match TRBD1. Germline trimming cut 4 bases from V and 0 bases from J; bases unmatched to any gene: 6. This CDR3 comprises 16 residues. CDR1 and CDR2 (germline): SGDLS, YYNGEE. The CDR3 nucleotides are TGTGCCAGCAGCCCCCACAGGGGCTCGAACACCGGGGAGCTGTTTTTT. Protein product: CASSPHRGSNTGELFF. The whole variable domain, filled in from reference TRBV9 and TRBJ2-2, reads DSGVTQTPKHLITATGQRVTLRCSPRSGDLSVYWYQQSLDQGLQFLIQYYNGEERAKGNILERFSAQQFPDLHSELNLSSLELGDSALYFCASSPHRGSNTGELFFGEGSRLTVL.

The CDR3 nucleotides are TGCAGCGTCCGGACTAGCGGCAATGAGCAGTTCTTC. This sequence encodes CSVRTSGNEQFF. The V and J genes are TRBV29-1 and TRBJ2-1; TRBD2 matches at 10 bases. From germline, CDR1 is SQVTM and CDR2 ANQGSEA. V was clipped by 6 bases and J by 6 bases; unmatched bases: 2. The CDR3 length is 12 residues.

The CDR3 loop reads CASSINLAGTPYNEQFF. The CDR3, as DNA: TGCGCCAGCAGTATCAATCTAGCGGGGACACCATACAATGAGCAGTTCTTC. The rearrangement links TRBV10-2 to TRBJ2-1; TRBD2 aligns across 9 bases. CDR1 is WSHSY, CDR2 SAAADI, per germline. V shed 5 bases and J 4 bases; nucleotides not matched to a gene: 12. The CDR3 totals 17 residues.

J is TRBJ2-7 and V is TRBV5-8; 7 bases are shared with TRBD2. J gave up 3 bases and V 4 bases, and 10 bases lay outside the gene matches. The CDR3 has 15 amino acids. Germline V gene sequence: CDR1 SGHTS, CDR2 YDEGEE. DNA for the CDR3: TGTGCCAGCAGCCGCCCAGGACTAGAGTTCTACGAGCAGTACGTC. This sequence encodes CASSRPGLEFYEQYV.